This T cell receptor (beta chain) is drawn from a study of T cell changes during pregnancy in multiple sclerosis. Data came from immunoSEQ multiplex PCR; TCRdb stores just in-frame clones and leaves some out. Here the sample spans tens of thousands of clones, about 93% being singletons. V dropped 0 bases and J dropped 0; count of bases not matched to a gene: 6. Germline CDR1 SGHRS, CDR2 YFSETQ. The CDR3 is 18 amino acids. The chain joins TRBV5-1 to TRBJ2-1; the match to TRBD2 covers 10 bases. Sequenced material: CD4+ T cells from peripheral blood mononuclear cells, taken after pregnancy. This receptor was taken from a female donor in good health, enrolled as a control in a pregnancy study. CDR3 in DNA: TGCGCCAGCAGCTTGGGGCGACTAGCGGGCAACTCCTACAATGAGCAGTTCTTC. Translated: CASSLGRLAGNSYNEQFF.